Each of the 18 T cell receptor beta chains below was sequenced from the same sample in a study of neoadjuvant anti-PD-1 for oral cavity cancer. Method: immunoSEQ multiplex PCR; TCRdb's copy keeps in-frame clones and lacks some. The sample has roughly 9,300 clones, 65% to 70% seen once; the top ten hold roughly 8.3%. This material consisted of tumor tissue, taken before nivolumab (anti-PD-1) treatment. All receptors derive from a person aged 35 to 85 with oral cavity squamous cell carcinoma.

The chain employs TRBV5-1 and TRBJ1-4, with 7 bases fitting TRBD1. The CDR3 sequence is 14 residues long. Germline V lookup: CDR1 SGHRS, CDR2 YFSETQ. V was clipped by 0 bases and J by 8 bases; unmatched bases: 4. The CDR3 is CASSLGDSDEKLFF. The CDR3 DNA is TGCGCCAGCAGCTTGGGGGACAGCGACGAAAAACTGTTTTTT.

This chain connects TRBV6-1 to TRBJ2-5; 8 nucleotides match TRBD2. The J call may be in error: the DNA end matches TRBJ2-7 better. The CDR3 has 15 residues. CDR1 is MNHNS and CDR2 is SASEGT in the germline V gene. In DNA form, the CDR3 reads TGTGCCAGCAGTGAAAGCGGGAGCCCCTCCTACGAGCAGTACTTC. Translating gives CASSESGSPSYEQYF.

The chain recombines TRBV7-9 with TRBJ1-4, with no clear D. This CDR3 region has 16 residues. V was clipped by 1 base and J by 4 bases, with 13 bases between them. Germline assignment: CDR1 SEHNR and CDR2 FQNEAQ (reference sequence). Here the CDR3 DNA reads TGTGCCAGCAGCTTAGGGTCCGGGATTTATAATGAAAAACTGTTTTTT. Translating it yields CASSLGSGIYNEKLFF.

This clone occurred a few times. The chain links TRBV27 to TRBJ2-3; D may be TRBD2 (6 bases). V was shortened by 7 bases and J by 0 bases, with 11 bases between the two germline ends. This CDR3 has 14 amino acids. CDR1 and CDR2 (germline): MNHEY, SMNVEV (reference sequence). CDR3 DNA sequence: TGTGCCAGCACGGCGGGGAGGAGCACAGATACGCAGTATTTT. Amino acid sequence: CASTAGRSTDTQYF.

CDR3 sequence: CASSPPGENSPLHF. In DNA form, the CDR3 reads TGTGCCAGCAGTCCTCCAGGGGAGAATTCACCCCTCCACTTT. The genes are TRBV6-1 and TRBJ1-6, with D possibly TRBD1 on 6 matching bases. Trimming cost V 5 bases and J 7 bases, with 12 bases left between them. The CDR3 runs 14 residues. Germline CDR1 is MNHNS and CDR2 is SASEGT.

The gene calls are TRBV4-2 and TRBJ1-2; a possible D gene is TRBD1 (5 bases). This CDR3 is built from 16 residues. Germline CDR1 is LGHNA and CDR2 is YNFKEQ. Trimming shortened V by 1 base and J by 4 bases, and 16 bases separated the two germline ends. CDR3 coding DNA: TGTGCCAGCAGCCAAGCAGCTGTATCAGGGCGCTATGGCTACACCTTC. As protein: CASSQAAVSGRYGYTF.

CDR3 DNA sequence: TGTGCCAGCTCACCAAATTATGGGGCGGTGGTTTACTACGAGCAGTACTTC. The encoded protein is CASSPNYGAVVYYEQYF. The chain joins TRBV18 to TRBJ2-7, with D possibly matching TRBD1 (5 bases). Germline V CDR1 and CDR2: KGHSH, LQKENI. CDR3 length: 17 residues. V was clipped by 2 bases and J by 3 bases, with 20 bases between them.

This clone was picked up a small number of times. V is TRBV18 and J is TRBJ2-5, with TRBD2 identical over 10 bases. V lost 0 bases, J lost 5 bases, and 9 bases stayed unmatched. Germline V gene data show CDR1 as KGHSH and CDR2 as LQKENI. There are 17 residues in the CDR3. In nucleotides, the CDR3 is TGTGCCAGCTCACCACCGAGCGGGGGGGCCTCGGGCGAGACCCAGTACTTC. Amino acids: CASSPPSGGASGETQYF. The whole variable domain, remainder taken from reference TRBV18 and TRBJ2-5, is NAGVMQNPRHLVRRRGQEARLRCSPMKGHSHVYWYRQLPEEGLKFMVYLQKENIIDESGMPKERFSAEFPKEGPSILRIQQVVRGDSAAYFCASSPPSGGASGETQYFGPGTRLLVL.

V and J are TRBV27 and TRBJ1-5; possible D gene TRBD1, 6 bases. The germline V gene has CDR1 MNHEY and CDR2 SMNVEV (reference sequence). This CDR3 has 13 residues. V dropped 3 bases and J dropped 7 bases, with 10 bases sitting between them. The CDR3 DNA is TGTGCCAGCAGTTTCATCGGGGGCCAGCCCCAGCATTTT. Encoded protein: CASSFIGGQPQHF.

The chain links TRBV27 to TRBJ1-1, with 7 positions matching TRBD1. CDR3 length equals 11 residues. Germline lookup yields CDR1 MNHEY and CDR2 SMNVEV (reference sequence). The V segment lost 9 bases and the J segment 10 bases; nucleotides outside the gene matches: 8. The CDR3 sequence: CASGTALLAFF. CDR3 DNA: TGTGCCAGTGGGACAGCCCTTTTAGCTTTCTTT.

The chain employs TRBV19 and TRBJ2-7; TRBD2 matches 11 bases. The CDR3 extends over 15 amino acids. V gave up 3 bases and J gave up 7 bases; unmatched junction bases: 8. Per the germline V gene, CDR1 is LNHDA and CDR2 is SQIVND (reference sequence). In DNA, the CDR3 is TGTGCCAGTAGTATCTTGCCGGGACTAGCGGTAGAGCAGTACTTC. Translating it yields CASSILPGLAVEQYF.

The chain carries TRBV11-2 and TRBJ2-3; D gene uncertain. CDR3 length equals 14 residues. Looked up from germline, CDR1 is SGHAT and CDR2 is FQNNGV. Trimming left V 3 bases short and J 2 bases short, with 9 bases between. Here the CDR3 reads CASSLVGLTDTQYF. The CDR3 DNA reads as TGTGCCAGCAGCTTGGTCGGCCTCACAGATACGCAGTATTTT.

This chain links TRBV7-9 with TRBJ2-7; 9 nucleotides line up with TRBD2. This CDR3 has 16 amino acids. After removal of 4 bases from V and 0 bases from J, the junction contained 7 bases not matched to a gene. Germline CDR1 SEHNR, CDR2 FQNEAQ (reference sequence). The CDR3 here is CASSSAGGTRSYEQYF. CDR3 DNA: TGTGCCAGCAGCTCGGCGGGGGGGACGCGCTCCTACGAGCAGTACTTC.

The J gene is TRBJ2-1, the V gene TRBV4-1, with D possibly TRBD2 on 5 matching bases. The ends were cut back, 6 bases at V and 5 bases at J, with 17 bases in the middle. Germline V CDR1 and CDR2: MGHRA, YSYEKL. This CDR3 contains 15 residues. The CDR3 reads CASRGYYRGNNEQFF. CDR3 coding DNA: TGCGCCAGCAGGGGCTACTACCGAGGGAACAATGAGCAGTTCTTC.

The chain employs TRBV28 and TRBJ2-2, with 9 bases fitting TRBD1. This CDR3 region has 15 residues. Trimming at V came to 6 bases and at J to 3 bases, leaving 5 bases not matched to a gene. Germline V gene sequence: CDR1 MDHEN, CDR2 SYDVKM. The CDR3 spells CASSPGTGYTGELFF. CDR3 DNA: TGTGCCAGCAGCCCCGGGACAGGGTACACCGGGGAGCTGTTTTTT. The full variable domain, with the rest looked up from reference TRBV28 and TRBJ2-2, is DVKVTQSSRYLVKRTGEKVFLECVQDMDHENMFWYRQDPGLGLRLIYFSYDVKMKEKGDIPEGYSVSREKKERFSLILESASTNQTSMYLCASSPGTGYTGELFFGEGSRLTVL.

The genes are TRBV19 and TRBJ2-6; D is perhaps TRBD1 (5 bases). With 4 bases removed from V and 0 bases from J, the gap between germline ends came to 19 bases. The CDR3 sequence is 19 residues long. Per the germline V gene, CDR1 is LNHDA and CDR2 is SQIVND (reference sequence). For the CDR3, the DNA is TGTGCCAGTAGTAACGTAGGACAACTTCTCTCCTCTGGGGCCAACGTCCTGACTTTC. Protein product: CASSNVGQLLSSGANVLTF. The whole variable domain, remainder taken from reference TRBV19 and TRBJ2-6, is DGGITQSPKYLFRKEGQNVTLSCEQNLNHDAMYWYRQDPGQGLRLIYYSQIVNDFQKGDIAEGYSVSREKKESFPLTVTSAQKNPTAFYLCASSNVGQLLSSGANVLTFGAGSRLTVL.

The V call is TRBV4-2, the J call TRBJ2-3, with a tentative D call TRBD1 (6 bases). Germline lookup yields CDR1 LGHNA and CDR2 YNFKEQ. The germline V and J ends were trimmed by 0 bases and 5 bases, with 18 bases remaining between them. The CDR3 covers 17 residues. DNA of the CDR3: TGTGCCAGCAGCCAAGAGGGCGTTGGGGGCCGGGGAGATACGCAGTATTTT. Translated, it gives CASSQEGVGGRGDTQYF.

The chain combines TRBV5-1 with TRBJ1-2; 7 positions match TRBD1. CDR1 SGHRS and CDR2 YFSETQ come from the germline V gene. V lost 4 bases and J lost 4; bases outside the gene matches: 10. This CDR3 contains 15 residues. As DNA, the CDR3 is TGCGCCAGCAGCACGTGGACAGGCGACTCCTATGGCTACACCTTC. Protein sequence: CASSTWTGDSYGYTF.